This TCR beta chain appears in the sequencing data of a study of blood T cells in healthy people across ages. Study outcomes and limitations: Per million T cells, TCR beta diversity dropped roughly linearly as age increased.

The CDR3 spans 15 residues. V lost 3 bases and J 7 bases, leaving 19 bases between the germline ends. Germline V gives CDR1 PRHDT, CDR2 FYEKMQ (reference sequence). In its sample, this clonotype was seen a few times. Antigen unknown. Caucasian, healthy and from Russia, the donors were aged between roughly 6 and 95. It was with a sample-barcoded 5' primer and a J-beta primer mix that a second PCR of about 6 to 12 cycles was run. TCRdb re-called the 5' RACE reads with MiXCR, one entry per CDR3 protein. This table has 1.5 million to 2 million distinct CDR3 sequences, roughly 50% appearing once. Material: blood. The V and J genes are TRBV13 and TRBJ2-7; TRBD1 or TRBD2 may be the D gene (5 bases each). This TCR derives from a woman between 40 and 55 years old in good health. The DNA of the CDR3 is TGTGCCAGCAGCTTGAACGCCGAAGGGACGAGAGAGCAGTACTTC. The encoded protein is CASSLNAEGTREQYF.